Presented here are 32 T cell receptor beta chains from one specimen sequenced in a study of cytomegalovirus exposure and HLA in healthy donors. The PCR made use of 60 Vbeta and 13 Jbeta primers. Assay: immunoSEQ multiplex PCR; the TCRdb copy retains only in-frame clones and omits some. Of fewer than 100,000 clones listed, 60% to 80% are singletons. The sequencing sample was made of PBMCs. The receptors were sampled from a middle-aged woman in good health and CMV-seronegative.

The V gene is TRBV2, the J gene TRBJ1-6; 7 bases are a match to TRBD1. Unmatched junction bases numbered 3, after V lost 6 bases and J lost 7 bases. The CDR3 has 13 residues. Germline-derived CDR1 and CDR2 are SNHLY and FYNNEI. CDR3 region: CASRTGVNSPLHF. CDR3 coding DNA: TGTGCCAGCAGAACAGGGGTCAATTCACCCCTCCACTTT.

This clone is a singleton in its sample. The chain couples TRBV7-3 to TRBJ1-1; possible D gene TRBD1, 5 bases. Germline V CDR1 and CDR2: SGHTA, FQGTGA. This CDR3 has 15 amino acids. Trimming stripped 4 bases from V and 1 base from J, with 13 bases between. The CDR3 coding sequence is TGTGCCAGCAGCTCCACGCCGGGGGGGAACACTGAAGCTTTCTTT. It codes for CASSSTPGGNTEAFF.

CDR3 in amino acids: CASSLAGQVGYTF. CDR3 DNA: TGTGCCAGCAGCTTGGCCGGCCAGGTCGGCTACACCTTC. The chain links TRBV5-4 to TRBJ1-2, with D uncertain. V was shortened by 0 bases and J by 8 bases, with 11 bases between the two germline ends. Germline values: CDR1 SGHNT, CDR2 YYREEE (reference sequence). The CDR3 is made up of 13 amino acids.

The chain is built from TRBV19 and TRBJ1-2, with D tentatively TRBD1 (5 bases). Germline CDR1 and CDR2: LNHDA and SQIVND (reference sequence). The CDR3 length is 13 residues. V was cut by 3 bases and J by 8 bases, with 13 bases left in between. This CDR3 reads CASSIPGGNGYTF. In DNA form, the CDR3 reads TGTGCCAGTAGTATCCCGGGGGGGAACGGCTACACCTTC.

The CDR3 sequence is CASNQNGGWGTDTQYF. The CDR3 nucleotides are TGTGCCAGCAACCAAAATGGGGGGTGGGGCACAGATACGCAGTATTTT. The chain combines TRBV9 with TRBJ2-3, with D tentatively TRBD2 (6 bases). This CDR3 is built from 16 residues. V was clipped by 6 bases and J by 1 base, with 18 bases between them. CDR1 SGDLS and CDR2 YYNGEE come from the germline V gene.

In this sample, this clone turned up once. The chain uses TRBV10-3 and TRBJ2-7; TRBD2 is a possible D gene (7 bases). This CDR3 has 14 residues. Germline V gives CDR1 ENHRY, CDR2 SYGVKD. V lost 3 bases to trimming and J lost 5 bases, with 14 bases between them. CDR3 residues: CAISDSPGGNEQYF. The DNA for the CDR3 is TGTGCCATCAGTGACTCTCCGGGGGGCAACGAGCAGTACTTC.

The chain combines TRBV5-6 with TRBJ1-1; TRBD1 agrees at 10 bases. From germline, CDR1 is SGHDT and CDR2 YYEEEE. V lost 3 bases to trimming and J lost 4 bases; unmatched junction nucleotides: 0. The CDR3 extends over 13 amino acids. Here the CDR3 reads CASSWTGGTEAFF. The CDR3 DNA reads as TGTGCCAGCAGCTGGACAGGGGGCACTGAAGCTTTCTTT.

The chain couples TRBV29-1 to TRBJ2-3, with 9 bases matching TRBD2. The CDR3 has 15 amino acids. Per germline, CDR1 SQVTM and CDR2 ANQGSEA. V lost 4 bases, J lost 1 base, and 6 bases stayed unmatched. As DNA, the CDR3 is TGCAGCGTTGGGGGACTAGCCGGGCGCACAGATACGCAGTATTTT. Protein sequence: CSVGGLAGRTDTQYF.

DNA for the CDR3: TGCGCCAGCACCGGGTCGACAGGCAAGGAGACCCAGTACTTC. Residues: CASTGSTGKETQYF. The chain employs TRBV5-1 and TRBJ2-5, with D possibly matching TRBD1 (6 bases). Germline V gene lookup returns CDR1 SGHRS and CDR2 YFSETQ. The length of the CDR3 is 14 residues. V shed 6 bases and J shed 5 bases, with 17 bases lying between them.

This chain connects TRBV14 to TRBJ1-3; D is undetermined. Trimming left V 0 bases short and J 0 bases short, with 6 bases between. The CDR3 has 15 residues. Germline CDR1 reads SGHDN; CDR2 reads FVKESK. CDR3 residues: CASSQEYYSGNTIYF. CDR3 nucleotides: TGTGCCAGCAGCCAAGAATACTACTCTGGAAACACCATATATTTT. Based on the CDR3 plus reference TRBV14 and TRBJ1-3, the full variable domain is EAGVTQFPSHSVIEKGQTVTLRCDPISGHDNLYWYRRVMGKEIKFLLHFVKESKQDESGMPNNRFLAERTGGTYSTLKVQPAELEDSGVYFCASSQEYYSGNTIYFGEGSWLTVV.

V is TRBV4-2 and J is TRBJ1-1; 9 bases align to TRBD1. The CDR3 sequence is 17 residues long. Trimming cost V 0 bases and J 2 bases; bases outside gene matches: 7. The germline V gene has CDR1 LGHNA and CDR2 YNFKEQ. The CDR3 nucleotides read TGTGCCAGCAGCCAAGATCTAGGGGACAGGGCTAACACTGAAGCTTTCTTT. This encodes CASSQDLGDRANTEAFF.

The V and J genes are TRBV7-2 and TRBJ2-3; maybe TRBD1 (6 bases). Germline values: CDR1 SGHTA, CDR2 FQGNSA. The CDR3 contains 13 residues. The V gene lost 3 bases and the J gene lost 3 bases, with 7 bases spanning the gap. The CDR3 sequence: CASSFGQTDTQYF. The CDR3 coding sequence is TGTGCCAGCAGCTTCGGACAGACAGATACGCAGTATTTT.

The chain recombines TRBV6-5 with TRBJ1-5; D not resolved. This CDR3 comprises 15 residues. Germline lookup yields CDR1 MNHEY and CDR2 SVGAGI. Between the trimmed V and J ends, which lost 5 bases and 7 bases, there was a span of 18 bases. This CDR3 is CASSTQRPPFQPQHF. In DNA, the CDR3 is TGTGCCAGCAGTACCCAGCGACCCCCATTCCAGCCCCAGCATTTT.

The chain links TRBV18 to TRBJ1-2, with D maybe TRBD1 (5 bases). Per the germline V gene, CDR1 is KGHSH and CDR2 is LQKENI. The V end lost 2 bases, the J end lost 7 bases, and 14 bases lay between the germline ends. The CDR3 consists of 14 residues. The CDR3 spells CASSPSQGITGYTF. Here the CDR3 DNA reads TGTGCCAGCTCACCAAGTCAGGGAATCACTGGCTACACCTTC.

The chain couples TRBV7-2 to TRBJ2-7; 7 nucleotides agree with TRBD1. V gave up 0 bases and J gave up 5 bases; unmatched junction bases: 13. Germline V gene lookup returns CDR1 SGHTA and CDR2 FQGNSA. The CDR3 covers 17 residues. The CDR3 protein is CASSLAAGNRGMHEQYF. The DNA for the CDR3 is TGTGCCAGCAGCTTAGCGGCTGGGAACAGGGGTATGCACGAGCAGTACTTC.

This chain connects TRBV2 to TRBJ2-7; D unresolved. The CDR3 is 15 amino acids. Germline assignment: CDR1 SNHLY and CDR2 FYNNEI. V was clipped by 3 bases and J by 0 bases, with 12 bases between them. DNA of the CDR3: TGTGCCAGCAGTGATGTCCAACTGATCTCCTACGAGCAGTACTTC. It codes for CASSDVQLISYEQYF.

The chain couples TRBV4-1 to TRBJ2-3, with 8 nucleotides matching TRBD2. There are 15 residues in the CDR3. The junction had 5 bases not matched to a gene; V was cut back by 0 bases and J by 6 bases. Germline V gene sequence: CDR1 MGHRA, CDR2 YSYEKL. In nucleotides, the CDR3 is TGCGCCAGCAGCCAAGATCAAGCGGGGGCGGATACGCAGTATTTT. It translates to CASSQDQAGADTQYF.

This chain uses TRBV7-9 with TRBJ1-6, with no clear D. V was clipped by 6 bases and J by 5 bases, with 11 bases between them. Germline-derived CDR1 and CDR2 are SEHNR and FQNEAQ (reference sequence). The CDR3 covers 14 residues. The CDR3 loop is CASSPDGNNSPLHF. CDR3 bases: TGTGCCAGCAGTCCGGACGGGAATAATTCACCCCTCCACTTT.

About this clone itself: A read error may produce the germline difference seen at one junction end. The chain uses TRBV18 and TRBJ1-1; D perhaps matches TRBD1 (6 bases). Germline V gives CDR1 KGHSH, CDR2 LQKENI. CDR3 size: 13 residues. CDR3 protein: CASSTPGVTEAFF. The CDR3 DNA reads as TGTGCCAGCTCAACACCAGGGGTAACTGAAGCTTTCTTT.

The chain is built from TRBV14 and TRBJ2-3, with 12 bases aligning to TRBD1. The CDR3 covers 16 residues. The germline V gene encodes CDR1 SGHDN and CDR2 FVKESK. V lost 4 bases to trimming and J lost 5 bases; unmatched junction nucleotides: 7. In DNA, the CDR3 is TGTGCCAGCAGCCGCCTTGGGACAGGGGGCCAAGATACGCAGTATTTT. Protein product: CASSRLGTGGQDTQYF.

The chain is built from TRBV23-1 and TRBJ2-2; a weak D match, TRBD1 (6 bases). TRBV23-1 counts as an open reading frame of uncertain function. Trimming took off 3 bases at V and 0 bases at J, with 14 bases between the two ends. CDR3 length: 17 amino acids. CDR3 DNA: TGCGCCAGCAGTCATGAAAGGACAGCCTCGAACACCGGGGAGCTGTTTTTT. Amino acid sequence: CASSHERTASNTGELFF.

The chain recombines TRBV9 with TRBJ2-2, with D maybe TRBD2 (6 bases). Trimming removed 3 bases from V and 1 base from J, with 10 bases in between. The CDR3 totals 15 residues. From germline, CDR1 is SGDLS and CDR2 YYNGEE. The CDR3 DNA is TGTGCCAGCAGCGCGGGGACTGTGAACACCGGGGAGCTGTTTTTT. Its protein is CASSAGTVNTGELFF.

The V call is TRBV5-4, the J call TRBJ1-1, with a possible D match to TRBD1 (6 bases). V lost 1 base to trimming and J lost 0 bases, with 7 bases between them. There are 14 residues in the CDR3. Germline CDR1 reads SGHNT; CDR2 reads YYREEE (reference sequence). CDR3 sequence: CASSLWGLNTEAFF. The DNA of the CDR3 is TGTGCCAGCAGCTTGTGGGGGCTGAACACTGAAGCTTTCTTT.

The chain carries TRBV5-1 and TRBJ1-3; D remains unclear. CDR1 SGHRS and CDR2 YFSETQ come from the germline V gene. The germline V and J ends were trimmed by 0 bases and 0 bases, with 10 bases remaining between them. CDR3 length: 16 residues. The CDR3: CASSLDSPSSGNTIYF. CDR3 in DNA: TGCGCCAGCAGCTTGGATAGCCCGAGCTCTGGAAACACCATATATTTT. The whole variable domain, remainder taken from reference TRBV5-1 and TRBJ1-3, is KAGVTQTPRYLIKTRGQQVTLSCSPISGHRSVSWYQQTPGQGLQFLFEYFSETQRNKGNFPGRFSGRQFSNSRSEMNVSTLELGDSALYLCASSLDSPSSGNTIYFGEGSWLTVV.

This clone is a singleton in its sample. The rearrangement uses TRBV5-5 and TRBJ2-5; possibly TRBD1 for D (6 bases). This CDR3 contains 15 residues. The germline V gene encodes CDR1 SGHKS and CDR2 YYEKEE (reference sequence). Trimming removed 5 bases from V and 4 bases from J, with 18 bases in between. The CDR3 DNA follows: TGTGCCAGCAGAAGGGGACAAACGGGCGGAGAGACCCAGTACTTC. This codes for CASRRGQTGGETQYF.

CDR3 sequence reads: CAISEDRGYSYEQYF. CDR3 coding DNA: TGTGCCATCAGCGAGGACAGGGGCTACTCCTACGAGCAGTACTTC. The gene calls are TRBV10-3 and TRBJ2-7, with TRBD1 matching 9 bases. V gave up 6 bases and J gave up 0 bases; unmatched junction bases: 6. The CDR3 sequence is 15 residues long. Germline values: CDR1 ENHRY, CDR2 SYGVKD.

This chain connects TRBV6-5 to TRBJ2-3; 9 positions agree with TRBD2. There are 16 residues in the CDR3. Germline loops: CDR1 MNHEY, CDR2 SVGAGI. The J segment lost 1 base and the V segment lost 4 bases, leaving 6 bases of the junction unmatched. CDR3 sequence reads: CASSFRRLAGTDTQYF. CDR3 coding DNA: TGTGCCAGCAGTTTCCGTAGACTAGCGGGCACAGATACGCAGTATTTT.

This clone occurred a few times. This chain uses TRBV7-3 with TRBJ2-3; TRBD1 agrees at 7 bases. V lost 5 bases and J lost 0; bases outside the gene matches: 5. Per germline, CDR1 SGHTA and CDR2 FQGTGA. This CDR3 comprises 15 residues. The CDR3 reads CASSQGDSSTDTQYF. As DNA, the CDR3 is TGTGCCAGCAGCCAGGGGGACAGTAGCACAGATACGCAGTATTTT.

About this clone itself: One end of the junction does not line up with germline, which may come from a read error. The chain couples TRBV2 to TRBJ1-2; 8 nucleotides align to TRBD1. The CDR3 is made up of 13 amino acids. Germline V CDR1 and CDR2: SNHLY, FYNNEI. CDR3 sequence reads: CASREEGQAGYTF. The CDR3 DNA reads TGTGCCAGCAGGGAAGAGGGACAGGCCGGCTACACCTTC.

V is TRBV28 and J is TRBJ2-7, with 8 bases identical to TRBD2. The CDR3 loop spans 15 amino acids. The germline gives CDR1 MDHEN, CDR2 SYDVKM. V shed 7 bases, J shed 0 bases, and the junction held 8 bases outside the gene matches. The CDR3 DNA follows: TGTGCCAGCACCGAGGATAGCGGGGCCTCCTACGAGCAGTACTTC. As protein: CASTEDSGASYEQYF.

Written as DNA, the CDR3 is TGTGCCAGCAGGCTACAGGGGAGCACTGAAGCTTTCTTT. Its protein is CASRLQGSTEAFF. The rearrangement links TRBV27 to TRBJ1-1, with TRBD1 matching over 7 bases. The CDR3 runs to 13 residues. The J segment lost 4 bases and the V segment lost 6 bases, leaving 5 bases of the junction unmatched. Germline V gives CDR1 MNHEY, CDR2 SMNVEV (reference sequence).

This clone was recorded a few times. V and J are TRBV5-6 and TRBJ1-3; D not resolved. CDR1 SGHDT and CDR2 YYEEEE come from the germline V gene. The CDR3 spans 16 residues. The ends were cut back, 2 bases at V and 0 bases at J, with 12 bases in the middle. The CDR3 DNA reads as TGTGCCAGCAGCTTCGTTAGTTCCCACTCTGGAAACACCATATATTTT. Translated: CASSFVSSHSGNTIYF.